What follows are 15 T cell receptor beta chains derived from one specimen sequenced in a study of glioma-infiltrating T cells (dated by TCRdb to between 2015 and 2016). The reads were generated on an Illumina MiSeq. The iRepertoire nested amplicon-rescue multiplex PCR (arm-PCR) platform was used to amplify TCR alpha and beta CDR3 regions from RNA. TCRdb handled the public reads itself, with Q25 trimming in fastp and clone calling in MiXCR, and kept productive beta chains. Each CDR3 protein gets just one entry, which takes the most common genes and DNA from the rows behind it. This sample is represented by around 390,000 distinct CDR3 sequences; 41% of them were singletons. 12% of the sample comes from the top ten. Sequenced: glioma tissue, nonneoplastic brain tissue, or PBMCs (not recorded which). All receptors come from a human donor with low-grade glioma or glioblastoma, undergoing nonglioma brain surgery, or in good health (not recorded which).

This clonotype was counted at least ten times. CDR3 residues: CATSRGGTESYEQYF. CDR3 bases: TGTGCCACCAGCAGAGGGGGGACGGAATCCTACGAGCAGTACTTC. The chain joins TRBV15 to TRBJ2-7; D tentatively fits TRBD1 or TRBD2 (5 bases each). Looked up from germline, CDR1 is LNHNV and CDR2 is YYDKDF (reference sequence). V shed 1 base and J shed 1 base, with 11 bases lying between them. The CDR3 has 15 residues.

This clonotype was observed at least ten times. V is TRBV4-3 and J is TRBJ2-3; D not certain. This CDR3 has 14 residues. Germline V gives CDR1 LGHNA, CDR2 YSLEER. Trimming stripped 1 base from V and 4 bases from J, with 9 bases between. As DNA, the CDR3 is TGCGCCAGCAGCCAAGGGGCGGTTTCAGATACGCAGTATTTT. Its protein product is CASSQGAVSDTQYF.

The table lists this clonotype with many counts. The chain couples TRBV6-2 or TRBV6-3 to TRBJ2-7; D gene uncertain. This CDR3 is built from 13 residues. Trimming left V 2 bases short and J 4 bases short, with 9 bases between. Germline CDR1 reads MNHEY; CDR2 reads SVGEGT. The CDR3 protein is CASSYLSLYEQYF. The CDR3 DNA reads as TGTGCCAGCAGTTACCTTAGCCTGTACGAGCAGTACTTC.

V and J are TRBV6-1 and TRBJ2-1, with TRBD2 matching 10 bases. The CDR3 spans 17 residues. The trim removed 7 bases at V and 6 bases at J, leaving 15 bases unmatched. CDR1 MNHNS and CDR2 SASEGT come from the germline V gene. In nucleotides, the CDR3 is TGTGCCAGCAACCCCGGGGCTAGCGGGAGACAGATCAATGAGCAGTTCTTC. Translated: CASNPGASGRQINEQFF.

Many counts were recorded for this clonotype. This chain links TRBV28 with TRBJ2-4; 7 bases are shared with TRBD1. CDR1 and CDR2 (germline): MDHEN, SYDVKM. The J segment lost 6 bases and the V segment lost 5 bases, leaving 7 bases of the junction unmatched. The CDR3 is 14 amino acids. CDR3 residues: CASSPPWTGNIQYF. The CDR3 nucleotides read TGTGCCAGCAGTCCACCATGGACAGGAAACATTCAGTACTTC.

This clonotype was seen a single time. The rearrangement links TRBV12-3 or TRBV12-4 to TRBJ2-1, with 9 nucleotides matching TRBD2. CDR3 length equals 15 residues. V shed 6 bases and J 8 bases; nucleotides not matched to a gene: 11. CDR3 sequence reads: CASSPGGGRAHEQFF. DNA for the CDR3: TGTGCCAGCAGCCCGGGGGGCGGGAGGGCCCATGAGCAGTTCTTC.

To note about this clonotype: A single base separates this from a much larger clone, so it may be a read error. The rearrangement joins TRBV6-1 to TRBJ2-3; a possible D gene is TRBD2 (6 bases). The CDR3 covers 15 residues. V was cut by 6 bases and J by 5 bases, with 18 bases left in between. Germline loops: CDR1 MNHNS, CDR2 SASEGT. The CDR3 sequence is CASSNLALGIDTQYF. The DNA of the CDR3 is TGTGCCAGCAGCAATCTAGCGCTTGGTATAGATACGCAGTATTTT.

Comment on this clonotype: A read error may be the cause here, since a much bigger clone is one base away. CDR3 region: CASSLDKPAQYF. For the CDR3, the DNA is TGTGCCAGCAGCTTAGACAAGCCTGCCCAGTACTTC. The chain joins TRBV7-3 to TRBJ2-7; D gene ambiguous. This CDR3 is built from 12 residues. V dropped 2 bases and J dropped 10 bases, with 12 bases sitting between them. Germline V CDR1 and CDR2: SGHTA, FQGTGA.

This rearrangement joins TRBV20-1 to TRBJ1-5; no definite D call. Trimming removed 6 bases at V and 7 bases at J, with 28 bases between. CDR1 and CDR2 from the germline V gene are DFQATT and SNEGSKA (reference sequence). The CDR3 consists of 17 residues. The CDR3 is CSAHPLLGAGPKQPQHF. CDR3 in DNA: TGCAGTGCCCACCCTCTTTTAGGCGCCGGCCCCAAACAGCCCCAGCATTTT.

This chain joins TRBV4-2 and TRBJ2-1; the match to TRBD2 covers 7 bases. Per germline, CDR1 LGHNA and CDR2 YNFKEQ. After removal of 5 bases from V and 6 bases from J, the junction contained 13 bases not matched to a gene. This CDR3 contains 16 residues. In DNA, the CDR3 is TGTGCCAGCAGCAACACTGGACTAGTCAGTTCCAATGAGCAGTTCTTC. Protein sequence: CASSNTGLVSSNEQFF.

The J gene is TRBJ1-5, the V gene TRBV20-1; D unresolved. This CDR3 is 13 amino acids long. The germline V gene encodes CDR1 DFQATT and CDR2 SNEGSKA (reference sequence). V gave up 6 bases and J gave up 10 bases, with 19 bases separating them. For the CDR3, the DNA is TGCAGTGCCCACGAGGGATCGTCTCATCCCCAGCATTTT. Encoded protein: CSAHEGSSHPQHF.

This chain connects TRBV7-2 to TRBJ2-2; D gene uncertain. The CDR3 extends over 14 amino acids. CDR1 is SGHTA, CDR2 FQGNSA, per germline. The V end lost 5 bases, the J end lost 1 base, and 8 bases lay between the germline ends. DNA of the CDR3: TGTGCCAGCAGCCCCGACCTGAACACCGGGGAGCTGTTTTTT. Encoded protein: CASSPDLNTGELFF.

In its sample, this clonotype was seen many times. V is TRBV20-1 and J is TRBJ1-6; no clear D. Trimming stripped 0 bases from V and 6 bases from J, with 15 bases between. This CDR3 is 16 amino acids long. Per the germline V gene, CDR1 is DFQATT and CDR2 is SNEGSKA (reference sequence). The CDR3 bases are TGCAGTGCTAGAGATCGGCTTGCCAAACTTAATTCACCCCTCCACTTT. This gives the protein CSARDRLAKLNSPLHF.

Regarding this clonotype: One end of the junction fails to match germline, which may point to a read error. The rearrangement joins TRBV7-3 to TRBJ2-3; 12 positions match TRBD2. Germline loops: CDR1 SGHTA, CDR2 FQGTGA. The CDR3 is 16 amino acids. The CDR3 region has the DNA TGTGCCAGCAGTCCCGGGAGACTAGCGGGAGCAGATACGAAGTATTTT. Amino acids: CASSPGRLAGADTKYF.

This clonotype was observed many times. J is TRBJ1-5 and V is TRBV6-2 or TRBV6-3; D possibly corresponds to TRBD1 (5 bases). Germline CDR1 is MNHEY and CDR2 is SVGEGT. Between the trimmed V and J ends, which lost 2 bases and 5 bases, there was a span of 7 bases. This CDR3 contains 13 residues. DNA for the CDR3: TGTGCCAGCAGTTACCAGGGTCATCAGCCCCAGCATTTT. Amino acid sequence: CASSYQGHQPQHF.